This T cell receptor beta chain originates from a study of CD4 T cells in relation to SARS-CoV-2 and coronaviruses. Before the COVID-19 pandemic, during about 2011-2019, CD4+ T cells were taken from unexposed donors. Naive and memory CD4+ T cells were separated from cryopreserved PBMCs. Clones were sequenced by immunoSEQ multiplex PCR, and TCRdb holds only the in-frame ones, with some missing. The sample lists tens of thousands of clones, approximately 90% seen once, with approximately 1.4% in the top ten. Germline CDR1 and CDR2: SNHLY and FYNNEI. Trimming took off 2 bases at V and 5 bases at J, with 18 bases between the two ends. The CDR3 sequence is 16 residues long. The study's findings and limits: No crossreactivity against non-spike viral proteins was tested here. The assay detects memory recall responses, not culture-primed primary responses.

As to this clone: What it recognizes is unknown.

Sequencing was done on a sample of memory CD4+ T cells from PBMCs. The clonotype comes from a human donor in good health. The V and J genes are TRBV2 and TRBJ1-1; D possibly corresponds to TRBD1 (6 bases). The CDR3 DNA reads TGTGCCAGCAGTGAATGGGGGGCGCCAGGGAGAACTGAAGCTTTCTTT. This gives the protein CASSEWGAPGRTEAFF.